A single sample gave rise to the 20 T cell receptor beta chains below, sequenced in a study of T cell clonotyping in hematopoietic cell transplantation. The method was immunoSEQ multiplex PCR; TCRdb's version includes in-frame clones alone and lacks a portion of them. The repertoire includes over 5,000 clones, approximately 70% of them detected once, and roughly 28% sits in the top ten. The starting material was PBMCs, obtained 180 days after allogeneic stem cell transplant. These receptor sequences come from a male patient aged 50 to 59 who had an allogeneic stem cell transplant from an unrelated donor, so the T cells may come from the graft donor. Some clones in this sample may be carry-over from other donors' samples.

The chain carries TRBV2 and TRBJ2-7; the D gene is possibly TRBD2 (6 bases). Trimming removed 6 bases at V and 2 bases at J, with 11 bases between. The CDR3 spans 13 residues. From germline, CDR1 is SNHLY and CDR2 FYNNEI. CDR3 DNA: TGTGCCAGCAGGCGCGGGGTCACCTACGAGCAGTACTTC. This encodes CASRRGVTYEQYF.

The rearrangement joins TRBV27 to TRBJ2-7, with 10 bases matching TRBD1. The CDR3 consists of 13 residues. The V and J ends lost 6 bases and 3 bases, in that order; junction bases with no gene match: 2. Per germline, CDR1 MNHEY and CDR2 SMNVEV (reference sequence). CDR3 loop: CASSRDRGYEQYF. As DNA, the CDR3 is TGTGCCAGCAGCCGGGACAGGGGCTACGAGCAGTACTTC.

V usage is TRBV9 and J usage is TRBJ2-7; D call uncertain. Trimming took 4 bases from V and 6 from J, leaving 14 bases between them. The CDR3 is 13 amino acids. The germline V gene has CDR1 SGDLS and CDR2 YYNGEE. CDR3 bases: TGTGCCAGCAGCTTGGCCCCCTATCTCGAGCAGTACTTC. Residues: CASSLAPYLEQYF.

V is TRBV7-2 and J is TRBJ1-2; 9 positions match TRBD1. Germline V CDR1 and CDR2: SGHTA, FQGNSA. The CDR3 is 15 amino acids. V trimming: 5 bases; J trimming: 2 bases; junction bases outside the gene matches: 6. DNA of the CDR3: TGTGCCAGCAGCCCAGGACAGGGGCAAAACTATGGCTACACCTTC. Translating gives CASSPGQGQNYGYTF.

The rearrangement links TRBV5-4 to TRBJ2-2; the D is unclear. Germline V gene sequence: CDR1 SGHNT, CDR2 YYREEE (reference sequence). There are 15 residues in the CDR3. The V gene lost 0 bases and the J gene lost 5 bases, with 11 bases spanning the gap. As DNA, the CDR3 is TGTGCCAGCAGCTTGGACTTAGATGGGACCGGGGAGCTGTTTTTT. It yields the protein CASSLDLDGTGELFF.

The chain couples TRBV29-1 to TRBJ2-7; D gene unclear. CDR1 and CDR2 (germline): SQVTM, ANQGSEA. Trimming cost V 3 bases and J 8 bases, with 8 bases left between them. The CDR3 consists of 10 residues. The CDR3 nucleotides are TGCAGCGTTGATTCGGATAAGCAGTACTTC. Its protein is CSVDSDKQYF.

This chain uses TRBV28 with TRBJ2-3, with 10 bases identical to TRBD1. Germline loops: CDR1 MDHEN, CDR2 SYDVKM. J lost 1 base, V lost 5 bases, and 9 bases had no gene match. The CDR3 extends over 17 amino acids. CDR3 nucleotides: TGTGCCAGCAGTCCCAGGGACAGGGGCTTTCGCACAGATACGCAGTATTTT. Its protein is CASSPRDRGFRTDTQYF.

The chain links TRBV29-1 to TRBJ1-2; D gene ambiguous. This CDR3 is 11 amino acids long. Looked up from germline, CDR1 is SQVTM and CDR2 is ANQGSEA. V was cut by 4 bases and J by 8 bases, with 11 bases left in between. The CDR3 is CSVGLLQGYTF. CDR3 nucleotides: TGCAGCGTTGGACTTCTACAGGGCTACACCTTC. Supplemented by reference TRBV29-1 and TRBJ1-2, the full variable domain reads SAVISQKPSRDICQRGTSLTIQCQVDSQVTMMFWYRQQPGQSLTLIATANQGSEATYESGFVIDKFPISRPNLTFSTLTVSNMSPEDSSIYLCSVGLLQGYTFGSGTRLTVV.

This clone is medium-sized within its sample. Other DNA sequences of this sample code for an identical CDR3. The CDR3 DNA follows: TGCGCCAGCAGCCAAGACGGTGCAACTAATGAAAAACTGTTTTTT. Translating it yields CASSQDGATNEKLFF. The rearrangement links TRBV4-3 to TRBJ1-4; D call uncertain. With 0 bases removed from V and 0 bases from J, the gap between germline ends came to 5 bases. This CDR3 region has 15 residues. Germline CDR1 and CDR2: LGHNA and YSLEER.

This chain joins TRBV4-2 and TRBJ2-1; D is possibly TRBD2 (6 bases). Between the trimmed V and J ends, which lost 3 bases and 3 bases, there was a span of 15 bases. The CDR3 has 16 residues. The germline V gene has CDR1 LGHNA and CDR2 YNFKEQ. For the CDR3, the DNA is TGTGCCAGCAGCCACGGTAGCGGCCCCGACTACAATGAGCAGTTCTTC. It is translated as CASSHGSGPDYNEQFF.

This clone came up a few times. The gene calls are TRBV27 and TRBJ2-7; tentatively, D is TRBD1 or TRBD2 (5 bases each). With 5 bases removed from V and 1 base from J, the gap between germline ends came to 18 bases. The germline V gene encodes CDR1 MNHEY and CDR2 SMNVEV (reference sequence). The CDR3 runs 16 residues. The CDR3 protein is CASSQNAGTFSYEQYF. In nucleotides, the CDR3 is TGTGCCAGCAGTCAAAATGCCGGGACCTTTTCCTACGAGCAGTACTTC.

The chain combines TRBV28 with TRBJ1-2; tentative D call: TRBD1 (5 bases). The CDR3 contains 15 residues. Germline V gene lookup returns CDR1 MDHEN and CDR2 SYDVKM. Trimming took 6 bases from V and 5 from J, leaving 19 bases between them. CDR3 sequence (DNA): TGTGCCAGCAGCCCGGGGGAGGGAGGCCTTTATGGCTACACCTTC. Protein: CASSPGEGGLYGYTF.

The chain carries TRBV7-9 and TRBJ1-1, with D uncertain. Germline CDR1 is SEHNR and CDR2 is FQNEAQ (reference sequence). The CDR3 loop spans 13 amino acids. Trimming left V 2 bases short and J 3 bases short, with 7 bases between. Here the CDR3 reads CASSLLPYTEAFF. CDR3 nucleotide sequence: TGTGCCAGCAGCTTACTACCTTACACTGAAGCTTTCTTT.

The chain employs TRBV6-6 and TRBJ2-7; D remains unclear. The CDR3 extends over 11 amino acids. Trimming left V 5 bases short and J 2 bases short, with 4 bases between. Germline V lookup: CDR1 MNHNY, CDR2 SVGAGI (reference sequence). DNA for the CDR3: TGTGCCAGCAGTAACACCTACGAGCAGTACTTC. It codes for CASSNTYEQYF.

Within the sample, this clone is medium-sized. The rearrangement uses TRBV9 and TRBJ2-5; 7 bases line up with TRBD2. The V segment lost 1 base and the J segment 0 bases; nucleotides outside the gene matches: 3. This CDR3 is 15 amino acids long. Germline-derived CDR1 and CDR2 are SGDLS and YYNGEE. The CDR3 DNA follows: TGTGCCAGCAGCGTACTGGGAGGGTACCAAGAGACCCAGTACTTC. This encodes CASSVLGGYQETQYF. The entire variable domain, with the rest obtained from reference TRBV9 and TRBJ2-5, is as follows: DSGVTQTPKHLITATGQRVTLRCSPRSGDLSVYWYQQSLDQGLQFLIQYYNGEERAKGNILERFSAQQFPDLHSELNLSSLELGDSALYFCASSVLGGYQETQYFGPGTRLLVL.

The chain has TRBV29-1 and TRBJ2-7, with 8 positions matching TRBD1. Germline assignment: CDR1 SQVTM and CDR2 ANQGSEA. V was pared by 3 bases and J by 5 bases, with 3 bases of the junction left unmatched. The CDR3 is 12 amino acids. The CDR3 DNA reads TGCAGCGTTGATGACAGGGGTGACGAGCAGTACTTC. This translates into CSVDDRGDEQYF.

The chain joins TRBV28 to TRBJ1-2, with D perhaps TRBD1 (6 bases). The CDR3 is 12 residues long. V was clipped by 7 bases and J by 10 bases, with 16 bases between them. CDR1 MDHEN and CDR2 SYDVKM come from the germline V gene. The CDR3 DNA is TGTGCCAGCAATGCTAGGGGGGGTGTCTACACCTTC. Translation gives CASNARGGVYTF.

V usage is TRBV7-6 and J usage is TRBJ2-7; 12 bases fit TRBD2. The CDR3 has 15 residues. Germline V lookup: CDR1 SGHVS, CDR2 FNYEAQ. V lost 5 bases to trimming and J lost 4 bases; unmatched junction nucleotides: 6. The CDR3 loop reads CASSLRTSGVYEQYF. Written as DNA, the CDR3 is TGTGCCAGCAGCCTCCGGACTAGCGGGGTGTACGAGCAGTACTTC.

This rearrangement joins TRBV30 to TRBJ2-1; TRBD2 agrees at 7 bases. This CDR3 spans 15 amino acids. Germline-derived CDR1 and CDR2 are GTSNPN and SVGIG (reference sequence). The V segment lost 0 bases and the J segment 7 bases; nucleotides outside the gene matches: 9. The CDR3, as DNA: TGTGCCTGGAGTGTACTGGGGGGGTTGGAAAATGAGCAGTTCTTC. Its translation: CAWSVLGGLENEQFF. Together with reference TRBV30 and TRBJ2-1, the CDR3 gives the full variable domain: SQTIHQWPATLVQPVGSPLSLECTVEGTSNPNLYWYRQAAGRGLQLLFYSVGIGQISSEVPQNLSASRPQDRQFILSSKKLLLSDSGFYLCAWSVLGGLENEQFFGPGTRLTVL.

Of note for this clone: The junction shows a germline mismatch at one end, possibly a read error. This chain connects TRBV5-1 to TRBJ1-6; TRBD1 is a possible D gene (5 bases). The CDR3 extends over 12 amino acids. Germline-derived CDR1 and CDR2 are SGHRS and YFSETQ. CDR3 in DNA: TGCGCCAGCAGCTTGGAGGGGAGCGGGTTCAACTTT. Its protein product is CASSLEGSGFNF.